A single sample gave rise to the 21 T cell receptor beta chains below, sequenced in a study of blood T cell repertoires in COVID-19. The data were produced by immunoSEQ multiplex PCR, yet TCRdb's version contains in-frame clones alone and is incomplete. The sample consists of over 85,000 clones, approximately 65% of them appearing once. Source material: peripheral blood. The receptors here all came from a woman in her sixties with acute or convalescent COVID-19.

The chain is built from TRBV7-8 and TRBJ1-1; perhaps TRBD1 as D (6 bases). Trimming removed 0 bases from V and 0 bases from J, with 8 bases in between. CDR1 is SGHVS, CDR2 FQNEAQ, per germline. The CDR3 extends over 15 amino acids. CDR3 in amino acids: CASSLARTVNTEAFF. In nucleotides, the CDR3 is TGTGCCAGCAGCTTAGCTCGGACAGTGAACACTGAAGCTTTCTTT.

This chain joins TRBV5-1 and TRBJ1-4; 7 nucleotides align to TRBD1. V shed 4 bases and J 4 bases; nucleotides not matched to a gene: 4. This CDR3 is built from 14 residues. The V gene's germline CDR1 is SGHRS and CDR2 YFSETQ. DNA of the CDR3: TGCGCCAGCAGCGCCCAGGGGGTTAATGAAAAACTGTTTTTT. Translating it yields CASSAQGVNEKLFF.

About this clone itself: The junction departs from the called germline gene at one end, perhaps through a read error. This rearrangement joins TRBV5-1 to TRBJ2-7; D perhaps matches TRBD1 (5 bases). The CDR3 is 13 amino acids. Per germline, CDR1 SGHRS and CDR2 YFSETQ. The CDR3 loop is CASSFQGSYEQYF. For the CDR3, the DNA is TGCGCCAGCAGCTTCCAGGGTTCCTACGAGCAATACTTC.

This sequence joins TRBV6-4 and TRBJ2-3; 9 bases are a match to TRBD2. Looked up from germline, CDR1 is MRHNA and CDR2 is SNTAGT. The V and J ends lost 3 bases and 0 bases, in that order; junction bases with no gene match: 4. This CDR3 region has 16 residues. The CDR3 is CASSDRGGASTDTQYF. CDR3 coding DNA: TGTGCCAGCAGTGATCGCGGGGGGGCAAGCACAGATACGCAGTATTTT.

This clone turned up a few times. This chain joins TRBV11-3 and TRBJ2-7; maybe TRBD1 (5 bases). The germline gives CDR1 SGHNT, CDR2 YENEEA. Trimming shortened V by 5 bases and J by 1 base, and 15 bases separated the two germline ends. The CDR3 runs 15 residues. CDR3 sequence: CASSRDSSTSYEQYF. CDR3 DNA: TGTGCCAGCAGCCGTGACAGTTCGACGTCCTACGAGCAGTACTTC. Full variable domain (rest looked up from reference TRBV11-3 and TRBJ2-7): EAGVVQSPRYKIIEKKQPVAFWCNPISGHNTLYWYLQNLGQGPELLIRYENEEAVDDSQLPKDRFSAERLKGVDSTLKIQPAELGDSAVYLCASSRDSSTSYEQYFGPGTRLTVT.

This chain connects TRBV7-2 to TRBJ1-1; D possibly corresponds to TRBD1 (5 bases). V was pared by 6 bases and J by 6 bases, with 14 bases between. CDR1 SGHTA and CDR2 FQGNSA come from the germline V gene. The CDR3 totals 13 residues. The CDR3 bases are TGTGCCAGCAGAGCAGGGATTATCGCTGAAGCTTTCTTT. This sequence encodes CASRAGIIAEAFF.

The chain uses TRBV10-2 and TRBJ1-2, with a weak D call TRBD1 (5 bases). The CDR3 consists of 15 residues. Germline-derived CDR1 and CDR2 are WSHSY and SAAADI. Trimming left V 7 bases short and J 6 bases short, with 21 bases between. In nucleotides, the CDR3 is TGCGCCAGCACCCCCGGGACCGCGGGGATAGATGGCTACACCTTC. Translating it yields CASTPGTAGIDGYTF.

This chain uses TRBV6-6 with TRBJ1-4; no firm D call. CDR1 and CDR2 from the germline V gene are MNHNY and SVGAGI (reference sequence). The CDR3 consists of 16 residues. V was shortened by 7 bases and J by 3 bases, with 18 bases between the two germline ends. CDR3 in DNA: TGTGCCAGCAAAGGTCAGGCCGGTCTGGCTAATGAAAAACTGTTTTTT. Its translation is CASKGQAGLANEKLFF.

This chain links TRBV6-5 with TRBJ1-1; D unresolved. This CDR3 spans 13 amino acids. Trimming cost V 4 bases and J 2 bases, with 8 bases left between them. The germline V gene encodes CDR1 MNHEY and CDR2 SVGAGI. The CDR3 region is CASSSLLNTEAFF. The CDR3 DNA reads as TGTGCCAGCAGTTCTCTCCTAAACACTGAAGCTTTCTTT.

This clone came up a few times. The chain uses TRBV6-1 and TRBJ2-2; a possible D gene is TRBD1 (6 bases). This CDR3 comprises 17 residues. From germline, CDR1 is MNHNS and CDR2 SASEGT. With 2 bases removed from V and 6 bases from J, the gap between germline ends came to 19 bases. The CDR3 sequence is CASSEPLQGTSPGELFF. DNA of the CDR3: TGTGCCAGCAGTGAACCCCTCCAAGGGACATCTCCCGGGGAGCTGTTTTTT.

CDR3 DNA: TGTGCCAGCAGCAACAGGACAGGGAAGTCACCCCTCCACTTT. It translates to CASSNRTGKSPLHF. This chain joins TRBV21-1 and TRBJ1-6; whether TRBD1, the table's D call, matches the DNA was not checked. TRBV21-1 is a pseudogene locus. The CDR3 covers 14 residues.

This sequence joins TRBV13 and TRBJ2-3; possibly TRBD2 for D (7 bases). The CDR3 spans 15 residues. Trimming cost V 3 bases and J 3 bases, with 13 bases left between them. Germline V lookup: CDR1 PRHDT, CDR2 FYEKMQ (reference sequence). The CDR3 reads CASSLGGRWTDTQYF. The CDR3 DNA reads TGTGCCAGCAGCTTGGGGGGGCGGTGGACAGATACGCAGTATTTT.

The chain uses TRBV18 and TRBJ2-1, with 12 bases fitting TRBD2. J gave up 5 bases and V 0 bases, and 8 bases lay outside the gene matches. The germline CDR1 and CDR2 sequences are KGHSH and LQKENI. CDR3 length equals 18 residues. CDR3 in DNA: TGTGCCAGCTCACCACCGGGGCTAGCGGGGGGGCCCAACAATGAGCAGTTCTTC. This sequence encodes CASSPPGLAGGPNNEQFF. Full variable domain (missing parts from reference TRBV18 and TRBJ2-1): NAGVMQNPRHLVRRRGQEARLRCSPMKGHSHVYWYRQLPEEGLKFMVYLQKENIIDESGMPKERFSAEFPKEGPSILRIQQVVRGDSAAYFCASSPPGLAGGPNNEQFFGPGTRLTVL.

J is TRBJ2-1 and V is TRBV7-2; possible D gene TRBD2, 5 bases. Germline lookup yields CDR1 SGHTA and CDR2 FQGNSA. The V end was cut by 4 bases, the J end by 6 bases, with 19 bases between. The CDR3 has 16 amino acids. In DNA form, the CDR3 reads TGTGCCAGCAGCTCGACGGGGAGATCCCATCGCAATGAGCAGTTCTTC. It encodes CASSSTGRSHRNEQFF.

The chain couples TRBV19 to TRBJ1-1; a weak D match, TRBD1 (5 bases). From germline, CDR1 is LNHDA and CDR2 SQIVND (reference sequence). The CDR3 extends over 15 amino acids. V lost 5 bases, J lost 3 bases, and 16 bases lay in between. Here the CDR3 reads CASSLPGIPDTEAFF. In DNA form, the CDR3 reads TGTGCCAGTAGTCTACCAGGGATCCCGGACACTGAAGCTTTCTTT.

As DNA, the CDR3 is TGTGCCAGCAGCTCGGGACAGAACTCTGGAAACACCATATATTTT. Amino acids: CASSSGQNSGNTIYF. The V call is TRBV5-4, the J call TRBJ1-3, with 7 nucleotides matching TRBD1. The CDR3 covers 15 residues. The V gene end was trimmed by 3 bases and the J gene end by 0 bases; junction bases not matched to a gene: 3. Germline V CDR1 and CDR2: SGHNT, YYREEE (reference sequence).

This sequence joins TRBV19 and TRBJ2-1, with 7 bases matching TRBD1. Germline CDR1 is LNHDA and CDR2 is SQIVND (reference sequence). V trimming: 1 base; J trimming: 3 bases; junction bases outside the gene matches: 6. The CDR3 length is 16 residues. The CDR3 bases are TGTGCCAGTAGTATAGCTTTACCAGGGGGCTACAATGAGCAGTTCTTC. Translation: CASSIALPGGYNEQFF.

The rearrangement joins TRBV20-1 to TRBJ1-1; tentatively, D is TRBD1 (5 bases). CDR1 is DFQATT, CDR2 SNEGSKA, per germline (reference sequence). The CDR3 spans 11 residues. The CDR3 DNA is TGCAGGGGGGGAATCGACGAATCAGCTTTCTTT. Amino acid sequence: CRGGIDESAFF.

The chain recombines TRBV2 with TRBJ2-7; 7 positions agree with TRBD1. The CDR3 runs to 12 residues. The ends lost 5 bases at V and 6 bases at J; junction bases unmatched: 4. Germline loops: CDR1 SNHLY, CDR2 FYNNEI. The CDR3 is CASSYTGVEQYF. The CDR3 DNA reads TGTGCCAGCAGTTACACAGGGGTCGAGCAGTACTTC.

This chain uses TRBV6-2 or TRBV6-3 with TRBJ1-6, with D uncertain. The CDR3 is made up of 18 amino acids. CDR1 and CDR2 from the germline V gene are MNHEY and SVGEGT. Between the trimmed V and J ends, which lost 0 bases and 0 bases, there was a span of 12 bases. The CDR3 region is CASSYSAERSSYNSPLHF. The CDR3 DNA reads TGTGCCAGCAGTTACTCAGCGGAAAGAAGCTCCTATAATTCACCCCTCCACTTT.

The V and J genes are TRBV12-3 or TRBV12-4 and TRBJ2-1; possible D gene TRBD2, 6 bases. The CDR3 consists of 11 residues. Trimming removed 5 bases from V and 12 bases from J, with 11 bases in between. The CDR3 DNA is TGTGCCAGCAGTCTTAAGGGACTGCAGTTCTTC. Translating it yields CASSLKGLQFF.